This T cell receptor beta chain was profiled in a study of T cell responses to AZD1222 COVID-19 vaccine. This clone was seen a few times. Its target is not known. Sequenced by immunoSEQ multiplex PCR; TCRdb stores in-frame clones only, minus some. Of roughly 100,000 clones detected, about 89% appear once; the ten largest clones hold around 8.3%. The junction had 10 bases not matched to a gene; V was cut back by 5 bases and J by 3 bases. CDR1 is SGHVT, CDR2 SQSDAQ, per germline. The length of the CDR3 is 17 residues. Second-dose groups at about 4 or about 12 weeks were pooled. Study results and limitations: Spike-specific TCR repertoires showed rising breadth and depth after two AZD1222 doses.

The sequence came from an adult who received the AZD1222 COVID-19 vaccine. V is TRBV7-4 and J is TRBJ2-1; 10 bases agree with TRBD1. The sequenced sample was peripheral blood, obtained 28 days after the second AZD1222 dose. The CDR3 nucleotides read TGTGCCAGCAGCCCTCAAATCCGGGACAGGGGCTACAATGAGCAGTTCTTC. Translating it yields CASSPQIRDRGYNEQFF. The full variable domain, completed using reference TRBV7-4 and TRBJ2-1, is GAGVSQSPRYKVAKRGRDVALRCDSISGHVTLYWYRQTLGQGSEVLTYSQSDAQRDKSGRPSGRFSAERPERSVSTLKIQRTEQGDSAVYLCASSPQIRDRGYNEQFFGPGTRLTVL.